The rows below give T cell receptor beta chains drawn from one sample of a study of blood T cell repertoires in COVID-19. This table comes from immunoSEQ multiplex PCR, and its TCRdb copy is limited to in-frame clones, with some not included. This table has tens of thousands of clones, around 83% appearing once. The specimen was peripheral blood. The receptors derive from a man younger than 45 with COVID-19, enrolled during active disease. CDR3s include the opening cysteine and the closing phenylalanine or tryptophan. D genes are given only for firm matches. The listing skips clone size in some rows; elsewhere it reads once, few, many or a size class.

v_gene: TRBV29-1; abundance: -; d_gene: -; j_gene: TRBJ1-1; CDR3aa: CSAAQWGDTEAFF; CDR3nt: TGCAGCGCCGCCCAGTGGGGGGACACTGAAGCTTTCTTT
v_gene: TRBV30; abundance: -; d_gene: TRBD1; j_gene: TRBJ1-4; CDR3aa: CAWSVGDRLGEKLFF; CDR3nt: TGTGCCTGGAGTGTAGGGGACAGACTGGGGGAAAAACTGTTTTTT
v_gene: TRBV29-1; abundance: -; d_gene: -; j_gene: TRBJ1-2; CDR3aa: CSVEAYRGNYGYTF; CDR3nt: TGCAGCGTTGAGGCTTACCGGGGTAACTATGGCTACACCTTC
v_gene: TRBV7-9; abundance: -; d_gene: TRBD1; j_gene: TRBJ2-3; CDR3aa: CASSKPTGDTQYF; CDR3nt: TGTGCCAGCAGCAAGCCGACAGGGGATACGCAGTATTTT
v_gene: TRBV11-3; abundance: -; d_gene: TRBD2; j_gene: TRBJ2-2; CDR3aa: CASSQTASGIGELFF; CDR3nt: TGTGCCAGCAGCCAAACGGCTAGCGGAATCGGGGAGCTGTTTTTT
v_gene: TRBV10-3; abundance: -; d_gene: -; j_gene: TRBJ1-1; CDR3aa: CAIRRDKMNTEAFF; CDR3nt: TGTGCCATCAGACGGGACAAAATGAACACTGAAGCTTTCTTT
v_gene: TRBV30; abundance: -; d_gene: -; j_gene: TRBJ1-1; CDR3aa: CAWSRGRDTEAFF; CDR3nt: TGTGCCTGGTCTCGGGGTAGGGACACTGAAGCTTTCTTT
v_gene: TRBV28; abundance: -; d_gene: -; j_gene: TRBJ1-1; CDR3aa: CASTPAGWNTEAFF; CDR3nt: TGTGCCAGTACCCCGGCGGGGTGGAACACTGAAGCTTTCTTT
v_gene: TRBV27; abundance: -; d_gene: TRBD1; j_gene: TRBJ1-1; CDR3aa: CASRKTGDEAFF; CDR3nt: TGTGCCAGCAGAAAGACAGGGGACGAAGCTTTCTTT
v_gene: TRBV24-1; abundance: few; d_gene: -; j_gene: TRBJ2-2; CDR3aa: CATSDFTDTGELFF; CDR3nt: TGTGCCACCAGTGATTTCACGGACACCGGGGAGCTGTTTTTT
v_gene: TRBV18; abundance: -; d_gene: TRBD1; j_gene: TRBJ1-1; CDR3aa: CASSPGQGANTEAFF; CDR3nt: TGTGCCAGCTCACCCGGACAGGGGGCGAACACTGAAGCTTTCTTT
v_gene: TRBV9; abundance: -; d_gene: -; j_gene: TRBJ1-3; CDR3aa: CASSDLQAGNTIYF; CDR3nt: TGTGCCAGCAGCGACCTTCAAGCCGGAAACACCATATATTTT
v_gene: TRBV28; abundance: once; d_gene: -; j_gene: TRBJ2-7; CDR3aa: CASSLSQGYHEQYF; CDR3nt: TGTGCCAGCAGTTTATCTCAGGGGTACCACGAGCAGTACTTC
v_gene: TRBV11-2; abundance: few; d_gene: TRBD2; j_gene: TRBJ2-7; CDR3aa: CASSSISGIVGEQYF; CDR3nt: TGTGCCAGCAGCTCGATTAGCGGGATTGTGGGCGAGCAGTACTTC
v_gene: TRBV5-6; abundance: -; d_gene: TRBD1; j_gene: TRBJ2-1; CDR3aa: CASSPDRDREQFF; CDR3nt: TGTGCCAGCAGCCCGGACAGGGATCGGGAGCAGTTCTTC
v_gene: TRBV5-8; abundance: -; d_gene: TRBD1; j_gene: TRBJ2-2; CDR3aa: CASSRGTGTIGTGELFF; CDR3nt: TGTGCCAGCAGCAGGGGGACAGGGACCATCGGCACCGGGGAGCTGTTTTTT
v_gene: TRBV19; abundance: -; d_gene: TRBD1; j_gene: TRBJ1-1; CDR3aa: CASSIRGTGATEAFF; CDR3nt: TGTGCCAGTAGTATAAGGGGGACAGGGGCCACTGAAGCTTTCTTT
v_gene: TRBV6-5; abundance: -; d_gene: TRBD1; j_gene: TRBJ1-2; CDR3aa: CASSQRTGDYGYTF; CDR3nt: TGTGCCAGCAGTCAACGGACAGGCGACTATGGCTACACCTTC
v_gene: TRBV29-1; abundance: -; d_gene: -; j_gene: TRBJ1-1; CDR3aa: CSAPSGSTEAFF; CDR3nt: TGCAGCGCCCCTTCAGGCTCCACTGAAGCTTTCTTT
v_gene: TRBV5-4; abundance: once; d_gene: -; j_gene: TRBJ1-1; CDR3aa: CASSSPTGIEAFF; CDR3nt: TGTGCCAGCAGCTCACCGACAGGAATTGAAGCTTTCTTT
v_gene: TRBV4-2; abundance: once; d_gene: TRBD2; j_gene: TRBJ2-7; CDR3aa: CASASGSYEQYF; CDR3nt: TGTGCCAGCGCAAGCGGGAGCTACGAGCAGTACTTC
v_gene: TRBV24-1; abundance: -; d_gene: TRBD1; j_gene: TRBJ1-5; CDR3aa: CATSDPGQGGKQPQHF; CDR3nt: TGTGCCACCAGTGACCCTGGACAGGGAGGCAAGCAGCCCCAGCATTTT
v_gene: TRBV6-4; abundance: -; d_gene: -; j_gene: TRBJ2-2; CDR3aa: CASSDSGEKAGELFF; CDR3nt: TGTGCCAGCAGTGACTCTGGGGAGAAGGCCGGGGAGCTGTTTTTT
v_gene: TRBV30; abundance: few; d_gene: TRBD2; j_gene: TRBJ2-5; CDR3aa: CAWSPGAGVKTQYF; CDR3nt: TGTGCCTGGAGCCCCGGGGCGGGAGTTAAGACCCAGTACTTC
v_gene: TRBV28; abundance: -; d_gene: TRBD2; j_gene: TRBJ2-1; CDR3aa: CASRTRGENNEQFF; CDR3nt: TGTGCCAGCAGAACGCGGGGGGAAAACAATGAGCAGTTCTTC
v_gene: TRBV6-5; abundance: few; d_gene: TRBD1; j_gene: TRBJ1-5; CDR3aa: CASKDRVNWDQPQHF; CDR3nt: TGTGCCAGCAAGGACAGGGTCAATTGGGATCAGCCCCAGCATTTT
v_gene: TRBV28; abundance: -; d_gene: -; j_gene: TRBJ1-1; CDR3aa: CASIRTGTEAFF; CDR3nt: TGTGCCAGCATTCGGACGGGGACTGAAGCTTTCTTT
v_gene: TRBV9; abundance: -; d_gene: -; j_gene: TRBJ1-6; CDR3aa: CASSRGQYNSPLHF; CDR3nt: TGTGCCAGCAGCAGAGGACAATATAATTCACCCCTCCACTTT
v_gene: TRBV9; abundance: -; d_gene: TRBD1; j_gene: TRBJ2-3; CDR3aa: CASSVEGQGADTQYF; CDR3nt: TGTGCCAGCAGCGTAGAGGGACAGGGCGCAGATACGCAGTATTTT
v_gene: TRBV5-6; abundance: -; d_gene: -; j_gene: TRBJ2-5; CDR3aa: CASSSRGYGGLSSETQYF; CDR3nt: TGTGCCAGCAGCTCCCGGGGTTATGGGGGACTTAGTTCTGAGACCCAGTACTTC
v_gene: TRBV19; abundance: -; d_gene: TRBD1; j_gene: TRBJ1-4; CDR3aa: CASGTGARSEKLFF; CDR3nt: TGTGCCAGTGGGACAGGGGCGCGGTCTGAAAAACTGTTTTTT
v_gene: TRBV11-2; abundance: -; d_gene: TRBD2; j_gene: TRBJ2-1; CDR3aa: CASRGDSSYNEQFF; CDR3nt: TGTGCCAGTCGGGGGGATAGCTCCTACAATGAGCAGTTCTTC
v_gene: TRBV5-6; abundance: -; d_gene: TRBD1; j_gene: TRBJ1-1; CDR3aa: CASRRTGRNTEAFF; CDR3nt: TGTGCCAGCAGACGGACAGGCCGCAACACTGAAGCTTTCTTT
v_gene: TRBV24-1; abundance: once; d_gene: TRBD2; j_gene: TRBJ2-1; CDR3aa: CATSDRGTSGSNEQFF; CDR3nt: TGTGCCACCAGTGACCGGGGGACTAGCGGGAGTAATGAGCAGTTCTTC
v_gene: TRBV7-6; abundance: -; d_gene: -; j_gene: TRBJ2-7; CDR3aa: CASSSRWGGLYEQYF; CDR3nt: TGTGCCAGCAGCTCACGGTGGGGGGGGCTTTACGAGCAGTACTTC
v_gene: TRBV9; abundance: -; d_gene: TRBD2; j_gene: TRBJ2-5; CDR3aa: CASSFRAGERETQYF; CDR3nt: TGTGCCAGCAGCTTTAGAGCGGGAGAAAGAGAGACCCAGTACTTC
v_gene: TRBV11-2; abundance: -; d_gene: TRBD2; j_gene: TRBJ2-1; CDR3aa: CASSRTSGAYNEQFF; CDR3nt: TGTGCCAGCAGCCGGACTAGCGGGGCGTACAATGAGCAGTTCTTC
v_gene: TRBV5-4; abundance: -; d_gene: -; j_gene: TRBJ1-2; CDR3aa: CASSPRTESYGYTF; CDR3nt: TGTGCCAGCAGCCCTCGGACAGAATCTTATGGCTACACCTTC
v_gene: TRBV28; abundance: -; d_gene: -; j_gene: TRBJ1-1; CDR3aa: CASSLDRITEAFF; CDR3nt: TGTGCCAGCAGTTTAGACAGGATTACTGAAGCTTTCTTT
v_gene: TRBV6-5; abundance: -; d_gene: -; j_gene: TRBJ1-1; CDR3aa: CASSGTNRQNTEAFF; CDR3nt: TGTGCCAGCAGCGGAACCAACCGACAGAACACTGAAGCTTTCTTT
v_gene: TRBV7-2; abundance: -; d_gene: TRBD1; j_gene: TRBJ1-5; CDR3aa: CASSLGQGYQPQHF; CDR3nt: TGTGCCAGCAGCTTAGGACAGGGGTATCAGCCCCAGCATTTT
v_gene: TRBV27; abundance: -; d_gene: -; j_gene: TRBJ1-5; CDR3aa: CASSRTTNQPQHF; CDR3nt: TGTGCCAGCAGCCGGACAACAAATCAGCCCCAGCATTTT
v_gene: TRBV6-5; abundance: few; d_gene: TRBD1; j_gene: TRBJ1-4; CDR3aa: CASSTLQGADEKLFF; CDR3nt: TGTGCCAGCAGTACATTACAGGGGGCAGATGAAAAACTGTTTTTT
v_gene: TRBV4-1; abundance: -; d_gene: TRBD1; j_gene: TRBJ1-1; CDR3aa: CASSHPTGVNTEAFF; CDR3nt: TGCGCCAGCAGCCACCCGACAGGGGTAAACACTGAAGCTTTCTTT
v_gene: TRBV19; abundance: -; d_gene: -; j_gene: TRBJ2-7; CDR3aa: CASSFAGGDSYEQYF; CDR3nt: TGTGCCAGTAGTTTCGCCGGGGGTGACTCCTACGAGCAGTACTTC
v_gene: TRBV6-4; abundance: -; d_gene: TRBD1; j_gene: TRBJ2-1; CDR3aa: CASSELTGQGQFF; CDR3nt: TGTGCCAGCAGTGAGTTGACTGGACAGGGACAGTTCTTC
v_gene: TRBV4-2; abundance: -; d_gene: TRBD2; j_gene: TRBJ2-1; CDR3aa: CASSQDYTSGNYNEQFF; CDR3nt: TGTGCCAGCAGCCAAGATTATACTAGCGGGAACTACAATGAGCAGTTCTTC
v_gene: TRBV18; abundance: -; d_gene: -; j_gene: TRBJ2-7; CDR3aa: CASSPGSSYEQYF; CDR3nt: TGTGCCAGCTCACCGGGTAGCAGCTACGAGCAGTACTTC
v_gene: TRBV6-6; abundance: -; d_gene: -; j_gene: TRBJ2-5; CDR3aa: CASRATLLAQETQYF; CDR3nt: TGTGCCAGCAGAGCGACTCTCCTGGCCCAAGAGACCCAGTACTTC
v_gene: TRBV25-1; abundance: -; d_gene: -; j_gene: TRBJ2-7; CDR3aa: CASSGGDSTYEQYF; CDR3nt: TGTGCCAGCAGTGGGGGGGACAGTACCTACGAGCAGTACTTC
v_gene: TRBV7-9; abundance: -; d_gene: -; j_gene: TRBJ1-1; CDR3aa: CASSSSRPYRKDTEAFF; CDR3nt: TGTGCCAGCAGCTCCTCTCGCCCTTACAGGAAGGACACTGAAGCTTTCTTT
v_gene: TRBV7-6; abundance: once; d_gene: -; j_gene: TRBJ1-2; CDR3aa: CASSLGGDYGYTF; CDR3nt: TGTGCCAGCAGTTTGGGGGGGGACTATGGCTACACCTTC
v_gene: TRBV28; abundance: -; d_gene: TRBD1; j_gene: TRBJ1-3; CDR3aa: CATNRGLAGNTIYF; CDR3nt: TGTGCCACCAACAGGGGGCTCGCTGGAAACACCATATATTTT
v_gene: TRBV3-1/TRBV3-2; abundance: -; d_gene: -; j_gene: TRBJ1-1; CDR3aa: CASSQAGNEAFF; CDR3nt: TGTGCCAGCAGCCAAGCAGGGAATGAAGCTTTCTTT
v_gene: TRBV9; abundance: -; d_gene: TRBD1; j_gene: TRBJ1-5; CDR3aa: CASSGQGYQPQHF; CDR3nt: TGTGCCAGCAGCGGACAGGGGTATCAGCCCCAGCATTTT
v_gene: TRBV4-3; abundance: -; d_gene: TRBD1; j_gene: TRBJ1-1; CDR3aa: CASSPDRGLTEAFF; CDR3nt: TGCGCCAGCAGCCCGGACAGGGGGCTTACTGAAGCTTTCTTT
v_gene: TRBV5-6; abundance: few; d_gene: TRBD2; j_gene: TRBJ2-1; CDR3aa: CASSFKKTGGPNEQFF; CDR3nt: TGTGCCAGCAGCTTTAAGAAAACGGGAGGGCCAAATGAGCAGTTCTTC
v_gene: TRBV5-1; abundance: once; d_gene: TRBD2; j_gene: TRBJ2-1; CDR3aa: CASSPPVAGGPLVF; CDR3nt: TGCGCCAGCAGCCCCCCGGTAGCGGGAGGGCCCCTGGTCTTC
v_gene: TRBV24-1; abundance: few; d_gene: TRBD2; j_gene: TRBJ2-5; CDR3aa: CATSEAGTSGVETQYF; CDR3nt: TGTGCCACCAGTGAAGCCGGGACTAGCGGGGTGGAGACCCAGTACTTC